This is a list of T cell receptor beta chains from one sample in a study of T cells in Graves' hyperthyroidism and ophthalmopathy. TCRdb processed the multiplex PCR reads anew with MiXCR; each CDR3 protein has one entry. Of roughly 720,000 distinct CDR3 sequences in the sample, 15% to 20% were seen once. Sequencing was done on a sample of blood. Receptors originate from a man aged 50-59 years with Graves' hyperthyroidism. Each CDR3 is given with its conserved first and last residue. D genes are given only for firm matches. Expanded clones are given a class, and other clones once, few, many or no size at all.

d_gene	v_gene	abundance	j_gene	CDR3aa	CDR3nt
-	TRBV12-3/TRBV12-4	many	TRBJ2-5	CASSSYGQDQETQYF	TGTGCCAGCAGTTCCTACGGGCAGGATCAAGAGACCCAGTACTTC
TRBD2	TRBV6-2/TRBV6-3	-	TRBJ2-3	CASRPSTGGYTDTQYF	TGTGCCAGCAGGCCCTCTACGGGAGGTTATACAGATACGCAGTATTTT
-	TRBV12-5	many	TRBJ2-1	CASGSGTRGSSYNEQFF	TGTGCTAGTGGTTCCGGGACCCGAGGGAGCTCCTACAATGAGCAGTTCTTC
TRBD2	TRBV6-2/TRBV6-3	few	TRBJ2-7	CASIKHPWESGRPTYEQYF	TGTGCCAGCATCAAACACCCTTGGGAGAGCGGGAGGCCTACCTACGAGCAGTACTTC
TRBD1	TRBV2	few	TRBJ1-2	CASRLQGTYGYTF	TGTGCCAGCAGATTACAGGGGACCTATGGCTACACCTTC
-	TRBV7-9	-	TRBJ2-1	CASSLGPIEQFF	TGTGCCAGCAGCTTAGGCCCCATTGAGCAGTTCTTC
TRBD1	TRBV30	-	TRBJ2-7	CAWDGTGGYEQYF	TGTGCCTGGGACGGGACAGGGGGCTACGAGCAGTACTTC
-	TRBV28	many	TRBJ2-7	CAAIQGAKGYEQYF	TGTGCCGCGATACAGGGCGCCAAGGGTTACGAGCAGTACTTC
-	TRBV6-1	-	TRBJ2-5	CASSEPAAGQETQYF	TGTGCCAGCAGTGAGCCCGCCGCGGGGCAAGAGACCCAGTACTTC
-	TRBV27	many	TRBJ1-2	CASSYSPNYGYTF	TGTGCCAGCAGTTATAGCCCTAACTATGGCTACACCTTC